A selection of T cell receptor beta chains follows, all from one sample in a study of CD8 T cells in Susac syndrome. TCRdb reprocessed the immunoSEQ multiplex PCR reads via MiXCR and lists one record per CDR3 protein. This repertoire shows about 70,000 distinct CDR3 sequences, nearly 96% found once; its top ten account for approximately 0.1%. Sequencing was done on a sample of CD4+ T cells from PBMCs. Receptors were obtained from a human donor with multiple sclerosis. Both conserved end residues are part of each CDR3. D genes are given only for firm matches. Expanded clones get a size class; other rows say once, few or many, or leave the size out.

j_call: TRBJ2-7
clone_size: few
v_call: TRBV28
d_call: .
cdr3_nt: TGTGCCAGCAGTCCGCCGGGGTCCTACGAGCAGTACTTC
cdr3_aa: CASSPPGSYEQYF

j_call: TRBJ2-3
clone_size: once
v_call: TRBV6-6
d_call: TRBD1
cdr3_nt: TGTGCCAGCAGCCTTACTTTGGCAGGGGGTGATACGCAGTATTTT
cdr3_aa: CASSLTLAGGDTQYF

j_call: TRBJ2-7
clone_size: .
v_call: TRBV5-1
d_call: .
cdr3_nt: TGCGCCAGCAGGCCCCGGTTCCGCCGGGACTCAGCCTACGAGCAGTACTTC
cdr3_aa: CASRPRFRRDSAYEQYF

j_call: TRBJ2-5
clone_size: .
v_call: TRBV24-1
d_call: .
cdr3_nt: TGTGCCACCAGTGATATGCAACGGGGGACAGAGACCCAGTACTTC
cdr3_aa: CATSDMQRGTETQYF

j_call: TRBJ2-3
clone_size: .
v_call: TRBV7-3
d_call: TRBD2
cdr3_nt: TGTGCCAGCAGCTTCGACGGGGGGGCCATTTCGGCTACGCAGTATTTT
cdr3_aa: CASSFDGGAISATQYF

j_call: TRBJ1-1
clone_size: few
v_call: TRBV12-3/TRBV12-4
d_call: .
cdr3_nt: TGTGCCAGCAGTTTAGGGACGGTAAACACTGAAGCTTTCTTT
cdr3_aa: CASSLGTVNTEAFF

j_call: TRBJ1-4
clone_size: once
v_call: TRBV20-1
d_call: .
cdr3_nt: TGCAGTGCCAGGGAGGGTGTGGGTAATGAAAAACTGTTTTTT
cdr3_aa: CSAREGVGNEKLFF

j_call: TRBJ1-5
clone_size: .
v_call: TRBV29-1
d_call: TRBD1
cdr3_nt: TGCAGCGTCCGGACAGGGGCTAGCAATCAGCCCCAGCATTTT
cdr3_aa: CSVRTGASNQPQHF

j_call: TRBJ2-3
clone_size: .
v_call: TRBV12-3/TRBV12-4
d_call: .
cdr3_nt: TGTGCCAGCAGTTTTTCTATGGCGTCGCGGGATGCGTATTTT
cdr3_aa: CASSFSMASRDAYF

j_call: TRBJ2-1
clone_size: .
v_call: TRBV27
d_call: TRBD1
cdr3_nt: TGTGCCAGTATCAGGGACAGGTATTACAATGAGCAGTTCTTC
cdr3_aa: CASIRDRYYNEQFF

j_call: TRBJ2-1
clone_size: .
v_call: TRBV12-3/TRBV12-4
d_call: .
cdr3_nt: TGTGCCACAACTAAGACAGCCCTGGGCGAGCAGTTCTTC
cdr3_aa: CATTKTALGEQFF

j_call: TRBJ1-1
clone_size: .
v_call: TRBV28
d_call: TRBD1
cdr3_nt: TGTGCCAGCAGTTCAGGGGGCGAGGGGAACACTGAAGCTTTCTTT
cdr3_aa: CASSSGGEGNTEAFF

j_call: TRBJ1-5
clone_size: .
v_call: TRBV6-5
d_call: .
cdr3_nt: TGTGCCAGCAGACCCCACGGCCCCCAGCCCCAGCATTTT
cdr3_aa: CASRPHGPQPQHF

j_call: TRBJ2-1
clone_size: .
v_call: TRBV7-9
d_call: TRBD2
cdr3_nt: TGTGCCAGCAGGCCACCCTACCGACTAGCGGCGATCGGAAATGAGCAGTTCTTC
cdr3_aa: CASRPPYRLAAIGNEQFF

j_call: TRBJ2-5
clone_size: .
v_call: TRBV9
d_call: .
cdr3_nt: TGTGCCAGCAGCGTAGGGGCTAGCGTTACAGAGACCCAGTACTTC
cdr3_aa: CASSVGASVTETQYF

j_call: TRBJ1-4
clone_size: .
v_call: TRBV6-5
d_call: .
cdr3_nt: TGTGCCAGCAGGAGGGACGCCAATGAAAAACTGTTTTTT
cdr3_aa: CASRRDANEKLFF

j_call: TRBJ1-2
clone_size: .
v_call: TRBV12-3/TRBV12-4
d_call: .
cdr3_nt: TGTGCCAGCAGTTTAGGGGAGGCATCGACCTTC
cdr3_aa: CASSLGEASTF

j_call: TRBJ2-7
clone_size: .
v_call: TRBV29-1
d_call: TRBD1
cdr3_nt: TGCAGCGTGTTGGGACAGGGGGTCAACGAGCAGTACTTC
cdr3_aa: CSVLGQGVNEQYF

j_call: TRBJ2-3
clone_size: once
v_call: TRBV9
d_call: .
cdr3_nt: TGTGCCAGCAGCGTAAGCACAGATACGCAGTATTTT
cdr3_aa: CASSVSTDTQYF

j_call: TRBJ1-6
clone_size: once
v_call: TRBV12-3/TRBV12-4
d_call: .
cdr3_nt: TGTGCCAGCAGTTTAATGGGTGGCAATTCACCCCTCCACTTT
cdr3_aa: CASSLMGGNSPLHF

j_call: TRBJ1-2
clone_size: .
v_call: TRBV7-9
d_call: TRBD1
cdr3_nt: TGTGCCAGCAGCTTTGACAGGGGTGACTATGGCTACACCTTC
cdr3_aa: CASSFDRGDYGYTF

j_call: TRBJ1-2
clone_size: .
v_call: TRBV29-1
d_call: .
cdr3_nt: TGCAGCGTTGAAATGGCTAGCTATGGCTACACCTTC
cdr3_aa: CSVEMASYGYTF

j_call: TRBJ1-2
clone_size: .
v_call: TRBV12-3/TRBV12-4
d_call: .
cdr3_nt: TGTGCCAGCAGTCCAGGGCAGGGGTATGGCTACACCTTC
cdr3_aa: CASSPGQGYGYTF

j_call: TRBJ2-3
clone_size: once
v_call: TRBV20-1
d_call: .
cdr3_nt: TGCAGTGCACACCCGGGACACCGAAGCACAGATACGCAGTATTTT
cdr3_aa: CSAHPGHRSTDTQYF

j_call: TRBJ1-1
clone_size: .
v_call: TRBV30
d_call: .
cdr3_nt: TGTGCCTGGAGTGTAGCGTCAGATAATATGAACACTGAAGCTTTCTTT
cdr3_aa: CAWSVASDNMNTEAFF

j_call: TRBJ2-5
clone_size: .
v_call: TRBV7-8
d_call: TRBD2
cdr3_nt: TGTGCCAGCAGCCGGACTAGCGGGGGGCCGGGGATAGAGACCCAGTACTTC
cdr3_aa: CASSRTSGGPGIETQYF

j_call: TRBJ2-1
clone_size: .
v_call: TRBV3-1
d_call: .
cdr3_nt: TGTGCCAGCAGCCACCAGGACGGGACGAACAATGAGCAGTTCTTC
cdr3_aa: CASSHQDGTNNEQFF

j_call: TRBJ1-6
clone_size: .
v_call: TRBV10-3
d_call: TRBD1
cdr3_nt: TGTGCCATCAGGTCCGGGACAGGGGGTAACAGGAATTCACCCCTCCACTTT
cdr3_aa: CAIRSGTGGNRNSPLHF

j_call: TRBJ2-7
clone_size: .
v_call: TRBV7-9
d_call: .
cdr3_nt: TGTGCCAGCAGCTCCGGGACACCTGCCTACGAGCAGTACTTC
cdr3_aa: CASSSGTPAYEQYF

j_call: TRBJ1-1
clone_size: .
v_call: TRBV7-8
d_call: .
cdr3_nt: TGTGCCAGCAGCCCCAGAGCAGGGTGGGGCACTGAAGCTTTCTTT
cdr3_aa: CASSPRAGWGTEAFF

j_call: TRBJ1-2
clone_size: once
v_call: TRBV4-1
d_call: TRBD1
cdr3_nt: TGCGCCAGCAGCCAAACAGGGGTGGCAAACTATGGCTACACCTTC
cdr3_aa: CASSQTGVANYGYTF

j_call: TRBJ2-3
clone_size: .
v_call: TRBV20-1
d_call: TRBD2
cdr3_nt: TGCAGTGCTACGACTAGCGGGGGACGGACGCAGTATTTT
cdr3_aa: CSATTSGGRTQYF

j_call: TRBJ2-6
clone_size: .
v_call: TRBV5-1
d_call: .
cdr3_nt: TGCGCCAGCAGCTTGGATGGCAGATCTACTTCTGGGGCCAACGTCCTGACTTTC
cdr3_aa: CASSLDGRSTSGANVLTF